These 27 T cell receptor beta chains were all obtained from the same sample, sequenced in a study of blood T cells in healthy people across ages. A second about 7 to 12 cycle PCR used barcoded and J-beta primers. TCRdb ran MiXCR on the 5' RACE reads and lists one entry per CDR3 protein. The sample has hundreds of thousands of distinct CDR3 sequences, 49% seen once. Sequencing was done on a sample of blood. The receptor source for this set is an older woman in good health.

V and J are TRBV20-1 and TRBJ2-1; D possibly corresponds to TRBD2 (6 bases). V was clipped by 8 bases and J by 7 bases, with 18 bases between them. The CDR3 covers 13 residues. Germline V gene lookup returns CDR1 DFQATT and CDR2 SNEGSKA (reference sequence). DNA of the CDR3: TGCAGTAGTCGCGGAGGGGTGGGGAATGAGCAGTTCTTC. This translates into CSSRGGVGNEQFF.

This chain uses TRBV28 with TRBJ2-7; possibly TRBD1 or TRBD2 for D (5 bases each). With 7 bases removed from V and 8 bases from J, the gap between germline ends came to 24 bases. CDR3 length: 15 residues. The V gene's germline CDR1 is MDHEN and CDR2 SYDVKM. CDR3 DNA: TGTGCCAGCATCGACGGGGCAGGGTCCTTCTTTAAGCAGTACTTC. Its translation is CASIDGAGSFFKQYF.

The chain joins TRBV29-1 to TRBJ1-4, with D maybe TRBD1 (5 bases). The CDR3 extends over 13 amino acids. Germline V gene sequence: CDR1 SQVTM, CDR2 ANQGSEA. Trimming stripped 4 bases from V and 2 bases from J, with 8 bases between. The DNA of the CDR3 is TGCAGCGTTGCGAGGGACACTAATGAAAAACTGTTTTTT. Encoded protein: CSVARDTNEKLFF.

This clonotype occurred many times. CDR3 amino acids: CASTLNQQGVGYTF. The CDR3, as DNA: TGTGCCAGCACCCTGAACCAACAGGGTGTTGGCTACACCTTC. The rearrangement joins TRBV12-3 or TRBV12-4 to TRBJ1-2; possibly TRBD1 for D (6 bases). The CDR3 has 14 amino acids. Trimming cost V 7 bases and J 7 bases, with 19 bases left between them.

The chain carries TRBV14 and TRBJ1-2; D remains ambiguous. The CDR3 has 14 amino acids. V was pared by 2 bases and J by 2 bases, with 9 bases between. Germline V lookup: CDR1 SGHDN, CDR2 FVKESK. CDR3 region: CASSQSLGNYGYTF. Written as DNA, the CDR3 is TGTGCCAGCAGCCAATCACTAGGGAACTATGGCTACACCTTC.

This clonotype was detected ten times or more. The gene calls are TRBV3-1 and TRBJ2-6; weak D call: TRBD1 (6 bases). The CDR3 runs 18 residues. Trimming took 3 bases from V and 1 from J, leaving 16 bases between them. Per germline, CDR1 LGHDT and CDR2 YNNKEL (reference sequence). Written as DNA, the CDR3 is TGTGCCAGCAGCCATCGGCACAGGGCCTTGTCTGGGGCCAACGTCCTGACTTTC. Amino acid sequence: CASSHRHRALSGANVLTF.

This clonotype was detected a few times. This chain uses TRBV20-1 with TRBJ2-5, with D hard to call. Trimming took 3 bases from V and 3 from J, leaving 11 bases between them. The V gene's germline CDR1 is DFQATT and CDR2 SNEGSKA (reference sequence). The CDR3 is 13 residues long. The CDR3 nucleotides read TGCAGTGCTAGGAGGATTTTCGAAGAGACCCAGTACTTC. Translated, it gives CSARRIFEETQYF.

This chain links TRBV6-2 or TRBV6-3 with TRBJ2-1, with 15 positions matching TRBD2. CDR1 is MNHEY, CDR2 SVGEGT, per germline. This CDR3 has 18 residues. J gave up 2 bases and V 6 bases, and 8 bases lay outside the gene matches. DNA of the CDR3: TGTGCCAGCAGAGCCGGGACTAGCGGGAGGAGCGCCTACAATGAGCAGTTCTTC. It encodes CASRAGTSGRSAYNEQFF.

The chain is built from TRBV10-3 and TRBJ1-2; 9 nucleotides agree with TRBD1. The V gene end was trimmed by 10 bases and the J gene end by 3 bases; junction bases not matched to a gene: 6. Germline values: CDR1 ENHRY, CDR2 SYGVKD. The CDR3 contains 13 residues. The CDR3 here is CASWDRVDYGYTF. CDR3 in DNA: TGTGCCAGCTGGGACAGGGTCGACTATGGCTACACCTTC.

This clonotype was seen more than once but under ten times. The chain's CDR3 is CASTPDGLAGNEQFF. In DNA form, the CDR3 reads TGTGCCAGCACCCCGGATGGGCTAGCGGGTAATGAGCAGTTCTTC. V and J are TRBV7-9 and TRBJ2-1; 8 nucleotides line up with TRBD2. Germline CDR1 is SEHNR and CDR2 is FQNEAQ (reference sequence). The V gene end was trimmed by 7 bases and the J gene end by 7 bases; junction bases not matched to a gene: 12. This CDR3 spans 15 amino acids.

This clonotype was detected a few times. The chain recombines TRBV29-1 with TRBJ2-7, with D possibly TRBD1 on 6 matching bases. Trimming cost V 4 bases and J 7 bases, with 20 bases left between them. Germline loops: CDR1 SQVTM, CDR2 ANQGSEA. This CDR3 comprises 14 residues. CDR3 in amino acids: CSVGGRAAYNEQYF. The CDR3 region has the DNA TGCAGCGTTGGGGGGCGGGCAGCCTACAATGAGCAGTACTTC.

V is TRBV4-2 and J is TRBJ2-3; 9 nucleotides match TRBD2. This CDR3 has 17 amino acids. The junction had 4 bases not matched to a gene; V was cut back by 0 bases and J by 0 bases. Germline V lookup: CDR1 LGHNA, CDR2 YNFKEQ. CDR3 sequence: CASSQEGSGRSTDTQYF. As DNA, the CDR3 is TGTGCCAGCAGCCAAGAGGGCAGCGGGAGGAGCACAGATACGCAGTATTTT.

CDR3 nucleotide sequence: TGCGCCAGCAGCTTGGCCTCTAGCGTGGATGAGCAGTTCTTC. As protein: CASSLASSVDEQFF. The V and J genes are TRBV4-1 and TRBJ2-1; a weak D match, TRBD2 (6 bases). The CDR3 loop spans 14 amino acids. From germline, CDR1 is MGHRA and CDR2 YSYEKL. V shed 5 bases and J shed 8 bases, with 16 bases lying between them.

This chain joins TRBV20-1 and TRBJ2-1, with 11 positions matching TRBD2. J was trimmed by 3 bases and V by 2 bases; bases with no gene match: 6. Germline-derived CDR1 and CDR2 are DFQATT and SNEGSKA (reference sequence). This CDR3 has 16 residues. The CDR3 region is CSARPLGTSGYNEQFF. CDR3 nucleotide sequence: TGCAGTGCTAGACCCCTCGGGACTAGCGGCTACAATGAGCAGTTCTTC.

CDR3 in amino acids: CSVGFVGGGYTF. CDR3 nucleotides: TGCAGCGTTGGGTTTGTTGGGGGTGGCTACACCTTC. The chain combines TRBV29-1 with TRBJ1-2, with D possibly being TRBD1 (5 bases). CDR3 length: 12 residues. The V end lost 4 bases, the J end lost 7 bases, and 13 bases lay between the germline ends. In germline, CDR1 is SQVTM, CDR2 ANQGSEA.

The genes are TRBV5-1 and TRBJ2-3; D uncertain. The germline CDR1 and CDR2 sequences are SGHRS and YFSETQ. Trimming took 2 bases from V and 3 from J, leaving 7 bases between them. The CDR3 has 13 amino acids. The chain's CDR3 is CASSFIPTDTQYF. The CDR3 region has the DNA TGCGCCAGCAGCTTCATTCCTACAGATACGCAGTATTTT. The full variable domain, its missing parts supplied by reference TRBV5-1 and TRBJ2-3, is KAGVTQTPRYLIKTRGQQVTLSCSPISGHRSVSWYQQTPGQGLQFLFEYFSETQRNKGNFPGRFSGRQFSNSRSEMNVSTLELGDSALYLCASSFIPTDTQYFGPGTRLTVL.

This clonotype was counted at least ten times. The chain has TRBV29-1 and TRBJ1-2; D is unresolved. The CDR3 covers 10 residues. CDR1 is SQVTM and CDR2 is ANQGSEA in the germline V gene. Deletions cut 6 bases from V and 6 bases from J, with 8 bases between. The CDR3 here is CSVKGDGYTF. In DNA, the CDR3 is TGCAGCGTCAAGGGTGATGGCTACACCTTC.

Details on this clonotype: A much larger clone sits a single nucleotide away, making a read error possible. V is TRBV12-3 or TRBV12-4 and J is TRBJ2-3; D unresolved. Trimming stripped 6 bases from V and 6 bases from J, with 13 bases between. The CDR3 has 13 residues. The CDR3 bases are TGTGCCAGCAGCGGATCCCCGTTGGATACGCAGTATTTT. Its protein product is CASSGSPLDTQYF.

V usage is TRBV28 and J usage is TRBJ2-7; 9 bases align to TRBD2. The V segment lost 5 bases and the J segment 3 bases; nucleotides outside the gene matches: 5. The CDR3 is 14 residues long. Germline V gene lookup returns CDR1 MDHEN and CDR2 SYDVKM. CDR3 nucleotides: TGTGCCAGCAGTGCTAGCGGGACACTCTACGAGCAGTACTTC. It codes for CASSASGTLYEQYF.

The chain links TRBV20-1 to TRBJ1-2, with 7 bases matching TRBD1. The CDR3 is 13 residues long. Germline V lookup: CDR1 DFQATT, CDR2 SNEGSKA (reference sequence). Trimming cost V 7 bases and J 2 bases; bases outside gene matches: 7. CDR3 sequence reads: CSGLTGRNYGYTF. The CDR3, as DNA: TGCAGTGGGTTGACAGGGAGGAACTATGGCTACACCTTC.

This chain uses TRBV6-2 or TRBV6-3 with TRBJ1-1; D remains unclear. The CDR3 is 15 amino acids. Trimming stripped 0 bases from V and 1 base from J, with 9 bases between. The V gene's germline CDR1 is MNHEY and CDR2 SVGEGT. The CDR3 region is CASSYSASRNTEAFF. CDR3 DNA sequence: TGTGCCAGCAGTTACTCGGCTAGCAGGAACACTGAAGCTTTCTTT.

J is TRBJ2-1 and V is TRBV20-1; D perhaps matches TRBD2 (5 bases). Germline loops: CDR1 DFQATT, CDR2 SNEGSKA (reference sequence). This CDR3 contains 12 residues. V was cut by 2 bases and J by 5 bases, with 7 bases left in between. This CDR3 is CSARQRNNEQFF. The CDR3 nucleotides read TGCAGTGCTAGACAGCGGAACAATGAGCAGTTCTTC.

The CDR3 spells CSASTGGDYGANVLTF. The CDR3 nucleotides read TGCAGTGCTAGTACAGGGGGCGACTATGGGGCCAACGTCCTGACTTTC. The rearrangement joins TRBV20-1 to TRBJ2-6; 9 bases fit TRBD1. The germline CDR1 and CDR2 sequences are DFQATT and SNEGSKA (reference sequence). Trimming removed 3 bases from V and 3 bases from J; junction bases left unmatched: 6. This CDR3 spans 16 amino acids.

The CDR3 sequence: CSVGGTGGTGELFF. Here the CDR3 DNA reads TGCAGCGTTGGCGGGACAGGGGGCACCGGGGAGCTGTTTTTT. The chain joins TRBV29-1 to TRBJ2-2, with 11 bases aligning to TRBD1. Germline assignment: CDR1 SQVTM and CDR2 ANQGSEA. The CDR3 sequence is 14 residues long. V shed 4 bases and J 4 bases; nucleotides not matched to a gene: 2.

This clonotype was counted a single time. This chain uses TRBV28 with TRBJ2-7, with D possibly matching TRBD2 (5 bases). Looked up from germline, CDR1 is MDHEN and CDR2 is SYDVKM. This CDR3 comprises 14 residues. V was clipped by 7 bases and J by 0 bases, with 13 bases between them. The chain's CDR3 is CASKRRGSSYEQYF. The CDR3 coding sequence is TGTGCCAGCAAAAGACGGGGATCCTCCTACGAGCAGTACTTC.

A word on this clonotype: One end of the junction does not line up with germline, which may come from a read error. CDR3 DNA sequence: TGCAGTGTCGAAAGCGGACTAGACTCCGACGAGCAGTACTTC. As protein: CSVESGLDSDEQYF. The V and J genes are TRBV20-1 and TRBJ2-7; 7 bases match TRBD2. Germline V gene data show CDR1 as DFQATT and CDR2 as SNEGSKA (reference sequence). The CDR3 has 14 residues.

The CDR3 DNA follows: TGTGCCAGATTGAGTGGGGGCACAGATACGCAGTATTTT. Its translation: CARLSGGTDTQYF. The chain joins TRBV6-4 to TRBJ2-3; D unclear. Trimming shortened V by 9 bases and J by 1 base, and 11 bases separated the two germline ends. The CDR3 extends over 13 amino acids. CDR1 and CDR2 from the germline V gene are MRHNA and SNTAGT.